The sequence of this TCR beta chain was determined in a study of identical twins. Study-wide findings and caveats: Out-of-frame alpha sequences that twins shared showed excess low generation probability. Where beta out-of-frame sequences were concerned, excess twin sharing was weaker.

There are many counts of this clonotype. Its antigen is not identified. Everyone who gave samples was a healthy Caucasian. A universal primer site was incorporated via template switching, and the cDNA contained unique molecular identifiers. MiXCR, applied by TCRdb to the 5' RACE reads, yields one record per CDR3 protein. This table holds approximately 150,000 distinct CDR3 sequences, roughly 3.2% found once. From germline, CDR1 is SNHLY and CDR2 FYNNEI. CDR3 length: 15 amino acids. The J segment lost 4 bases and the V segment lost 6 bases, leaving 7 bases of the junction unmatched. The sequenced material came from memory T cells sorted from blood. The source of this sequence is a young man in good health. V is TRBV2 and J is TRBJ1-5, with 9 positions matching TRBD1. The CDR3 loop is CASRTGTGSNQPQHF. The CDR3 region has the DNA TGTGCCAGCAGGACCGGGACAGGGTCGAATCAGCCCCAGCATTTT.